Below, one T cell receptor beta chain is given with its context. Profiling relied on immunoSEQ multiplex PCR, and the TCRdb table lists in-frame clones only, not all of them. The sample lists some 32,000 clones; about 91% were seen once. Germline V lookup: CDR1 SGHTS, CDR2 YDEGEE. Trimming took 2 bases from V and 0 from J, leaving 5 bases between them. This CDR3 is 14 amino acids long. This record belongs to a study of chemoradiotherapy in HPV16-positive cancers. The sequencing used blood, collected from a patient who underwent chemoradiotherapy. The TCR was taken from a human donor with HPV-associated anogenital cancer. The gene calls are TRBV5-8 and TRBJ2-2; D perhaps matches TRBD2 (5 bases). The CDR3 spells CASSFGANTGELFF. CDR3 coding DNA: TGTGCCAGCAGCTTCGGGGCGAACACCGGGGAGCTGTTTTTT.